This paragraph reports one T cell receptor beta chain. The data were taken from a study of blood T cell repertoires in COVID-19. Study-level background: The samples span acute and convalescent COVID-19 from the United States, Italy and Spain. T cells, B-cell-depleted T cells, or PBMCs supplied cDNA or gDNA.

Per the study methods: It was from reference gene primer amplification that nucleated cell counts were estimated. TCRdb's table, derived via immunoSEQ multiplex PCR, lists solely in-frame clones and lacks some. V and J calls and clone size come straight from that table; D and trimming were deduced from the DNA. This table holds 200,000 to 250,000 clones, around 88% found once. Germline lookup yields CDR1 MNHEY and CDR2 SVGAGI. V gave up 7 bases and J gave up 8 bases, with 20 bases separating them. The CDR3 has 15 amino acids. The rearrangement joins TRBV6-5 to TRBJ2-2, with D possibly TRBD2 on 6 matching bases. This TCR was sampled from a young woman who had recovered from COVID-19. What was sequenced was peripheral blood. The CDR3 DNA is TGTGCCAGCACCGCGGGACGAGGCACCCTTGGGGAGCTGTTTTTT. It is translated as CASTAGRGTLGELFF.